This entry lists 14 T cell receptor beta chains sequenced from one sample in a study of shared clonotypes between healthy human individuals. Generated by immunoSEQ multiplex PCR, the TCRdb table keeps only in-frame clones and is missing some. The sample has 2 million to 2.5 million clones; roughly 95% are singletons. The specimen was naive CD4+ T cells sorted from blood. Subset denoted: CD45RA+ positively selected. The receptors come from a man between 18 and 29 years old in good health.

The gene calls are TRBV6-6 and TRBJ1-6; 7 positions agree with TRBD1. The V gene end was trimmed by 3 bases and the J gene end by 7 bases; junction bases not matched to a gene: 9. CDR1 and CDR2 (germline): MNHNY, SVGAGI (reference sequence). The CDR3 covers 16 residues. The CDR3 reads CASSYSMTGNNSPLHF. The CDR3 DNA sequence: TGTGCCAGCAGTTATTCTATGACAGGGAACAATTCACCCCTCCACTTT.

This clone was detected only once. The chain uses TRBV6-5 and TRBJ2-3; D unclear. Deletions cut 6 bases from V and 1 base from J, with 14 bases between. This CDR3 is built from 15 residues. Germline-derived CDR1 and CDR2 are MNHEY and SVGAGI. The CDR3 reads CASSPPGRRTDTQYF. As DNA, the CDR3 is TGTGCCAGCAGCCCCCCCGGCAGGCGCACAGATACGCAGTATTTT.

The CDR3 spells CASSELAVYNEQFF. The CDR3 DNA follows: TGTGCCAGCAGTGAACTAGCGGTATACAATGAGCAGTTCTTC. The chain carries TRBV2 and TRBJ2-1; 7 positions agree with TRBD2. Germline-derived CDR1 and CDR2 are SNHLY and FYNNEI. Losses at the gene ends were 2 bases for V and 4 bases for J; bases not matched to a gene: 2. There are 14 residues in the CDR3.

The J gene is TRBJ1-2, the V gene TRBV6-1; D gene ambiguous. Germline V gene lookup returns CDR1 MNHNS and CDR2 SASEGT. The CDR3 covers 13 residues. V gave up 4 bases and J gave up 4 bases, with 10 bases separating them. CDR3 region: CASSASNPYGYTF. CDR3 sequence (DNA): TGTGCCAGCAGTGCCAGCAACCCCTATGGCTACACCTTC.

Concerning this clone: This sample includes further DNA sequences coding for the same CDR3. The chain combines TRBV5-1 with TRBJ1-4; TRBD1 is a possible D gene (5 bases). This CDR3 comprises 14 residues. The germline V gene has CDR1 SGHRS and CDR2 YFSETQ. Trimming removed 2 bases at V and 2 bases at J, with 7 bases between. CDR3: CASSFGGTNEKLFF. DNA of the CDR3: TGCGCCAGCAGCTTCGGGGGTACTAATGAAAAACTGTTTTTT.

As regards this clone: This CDR3 is also generated by other DNA sequences in the sample. The rearrangement uses TRBV5-1 and TRBJ2-5; 10 bases map to TRBD2. The length of the CDR3 is 15 residues. Trimming removed 2 bases from V and 5 bases from J; junction bases left unmatched: 6. Per germline, CDR1 SGHRS and CDR2 YFSETQ. CDR3 sequence (DNA): TGCGCCAGCAGCTTATTAGCGGGAGGCGGCGAGACCCAGTACTTC. Amino acid sequence: CASSLLAGGGETQYF.

Here the CDR3 reads CASSSRLSTDTQYF. CDR3 DNA sequence: TGTGCCAGCAGCTCGCGACTGAGCACAGATACGCAGTATTTT. This chain connects TRBV7-9 to TRBJ2-3, with D unresolved. Germline V lookup: CDR1 SEHNR, CDR2 FQNEAQ (reference sequence). The CDR3 contains 14 residues. Deletions cut 4 bases from V and 0 bases from J, with 8 bases between.

This rearrangement joins TRBV15 to TRBJ1-5; 7 bases fit TRBD1. The CDR3 totals 14 residues. Germline V gene sequence: CDR1 LNHNV, CDR2 YYDKDF (reference sequence). The V gene end was trimmed by 1 base and the J gene end by 14 bases; junction bases not matched to a gene: 11. The CDR3 spells CATSRGDQGTAEHF. CDR3 sequence (DNA): TGTGCCACCAGCAGAGGAGATCAAGGGACAGCGGAGCATTTT.

This chain uses TRBV2 with TRBJ2-7; 7 bases agree with TRBD2. V lost 7 bases to trimming and J lost 6 bases; unmatched junction nucleotides: 9. The length of the CDR3 is 13 residues. From germline, CDR1 is SNHLY and CDR2 FYNNEI. CDR3 sequence: CASTGRGGIEQYF. In DNA form, the CDR3 reads TGTGCCAGCACCGGGCGCGGGGGAATCGAGCAGTACTTC.

This clone was found once. The J gene is TRBJ1-2, the V gene TRBV5-1; D is ambiguous. Trimming took 0 bases from V and 5 from J, leaving 8 bases between them. The CDR3 length is 13 residues. CDR1 and CDR2 (germline): SGHRS, YFSETQ. The CDR3 reads CASSLGPGYGYTF. CDR3 in DNA: TGCGCCAGCAGCTTGGGCCCTGGGTATGGCTACACCTTC.

The J gene is TRBJ2-2, the V gene TRBV15; D is uncertain. This CDR3 has 15 amino acids. V was cut by 5 bases and J by 1 base, with 11 bases left in between. Germline values: CDR1 LNHNV, CDR2 YYDKDF (reference sequence). CDR3 nucleotide sequence: TGTGCCACCAGCGGGTACTCAGAGAACACCGGGGAGCTGTTTTTT. Translating gives CATSGYSENTGELFF.

The chain combines TRBV7-2 with TRBJ2-7; D is unresolved. This CDR3 is built from 13 residues. The germline V gene encodes CDR1 SGHTA and CDR2 FQGNSA. The ends were cut back, 6 bases at V and 1 base at J, with 10 bases in the middle. CDR3 loop: CASRRTASYEQYF. As DNA, the CDR3 is TGTGCCAGCAGACGAACAGCTTCCTACGAGCAGTACTTC.

V is TRBV30 and J is TRBJ2-7; D remains ambiguous. The V and J ends lost 3 bases and 0 bases respectively, with 12 bases between them. This CDR3 has 14 amino acids. The germline gives CDR1 GTSNPN, CDR2 SVGIG (reference sequence). The CDR3 DNA reads TGTGCCTGGAGCCCGATAGATACCTCCTACGAGCAGTACTTC. Protein product: CAWSPIDTSYEQYF.

Notes on this clone: This same CDR3 is encoded by further DNA sequences in the sample. The J gene is TRBJ1-2, the V gene TRBV27; TRBD1 is a possible D gene (6 bases). Germline V gene data show CDR1 as MNHEY and CDR2 as SMNVEV (reference sequence). The CDR3 consists of 12 residues. V dropped 3 bases and J dropped 8 bases, with 10 bases sitting between them. CDR3 DNA: TGTGCCAGCAGTTTTAAGGGGGGCGGCTACACCTTC. Translating gives CASSFKGGGYTF.